Here is one T cell receptor (beta chain) with its context. What it binds is not known. The data originate from a study of shared clonotypes between healthy human individuals. Study-level results: Naive CD4 clonotype sharing across a few donors was around 5.5%. Only blood was sampled, and tissue TCR repertoires likely differ from blood ones.

A CD45RA+ naive subset and a CD45RA-negative memory subset were split from CD4+ cells. V lost 1 base to trimming and J lost 7 bases, with 19 bases between them. Germline V CDR1 and CDR2: ENHRY, SYGVKD. This CDR3 region has 16 residues. Using immunoSEQ multiplex PCR, the repertoire was profiled, and TCRdb retains in-frame clones only, with some absent. Among approximately 2.5 million clones, approximately 94% were seen once, and the ten largest hold under 0.15%. Specimen: naive CD4+ T cells sorted from blood. Indicated subset: CD45RA+ positively selected. The chain links TRBV10-3 to TRBJ1-1; D may be TRBD1 (5 bases). This sequence originates from a man between 18 and 29 years old in good health. CDR3: CAISEFVRVDDDEAFF. The DNA of the CDR3 is TGTGCCATCAGTGAGTTTGTCAGGGTGGATGACGATGAAGCTTTCTTT.